The 9 T cell receptor beta chains in this list originate from one sample, sequenced in a study of blood T cell repertoires in COVID-19. Using immunoSEQ multiplex PCR, the repertoire was profiled, and TCRdb retains in-frame clones only, with some absent. This table has some 160,000 clones, about 80% appearing once. Sequencing used PBMCs or T cells enriched from blood (not recorded which). These receptors were collected from a woman aged 70-85 years in a cohort exposed to, infected with or recovered from COVID-19 (not recorded which).

The table lists this clone with a few counts. This rearrangement joins TRBV7-8 to TRBJ1-4; 9 bases map to TRBD1. This CDR3 is built from 14 residues. Germline assignment: CDR1 SGHVS and CDR2 FQNEAQ. Trimming at V came to 5 bases and at J to 7 bases, leaving 5 bases not matched to a gene. The CDR3 sequence is CASSRGQGREKLFF. CDR3 bases: TGTGCCAGCAGCCGGGGACAGGGACGTGAAAAACTGTTTTTT.

The chain links TRBV7-2 to TRBJ2-1; 10 positions match TRBD2. Germline-derived CDR1 and CDR2 are SGHTA and FQGNSA. Trimming at V came to 4 bases and at J to 8 bases, leaving 5 bases not matched to a gene. The CDR3 sequence is 14 residues long. In DNA form, the CDR3 reads TGTGCCAGCAGCTCCCAGCGGGGGGGCTATGAGCAGTTCTTC. Translated: CASSSQRGGYEQFF.

This clone has just a few counts. CDR3 residues: CASSSRQGSGNYGYTF. Here the CDR3 DNA reads TGTGCCAGCAGCTCGAGACAGGGCAGTGGTAACTATGGCTACACCTTC. The J gene is TRBJ1-2, the V gene TRBV11-2; TRBD1 aligns across 7 bases. This CDR3 contains 16 residues. The germline V gene encodes CDR1 SGHAT and CDR2 FQNNGV. J lost 1 base, V lost 4 bases, and 9 bases had no gene match.

This clone turned up a few times. V gene TRBV5-1 combines with J gene TRBJ1-2, with TRBD1 matching over 7 bases. Germline V gene sequence: CDR1 SGHRS, CDR2 YFSETQ. The CDR3 is 14 amino acids. Trimming removed 4 bases from V and 7 bases from J; junction bases left unmatched: 10. CDR3 nucleotide sequence: TGCGCCAGCAGCCCGGGACTTACAGGGGTTGGCTACACCTTC. The encoded protein is CASSPGLTGVGYTF.

This rearrangement joins TRBV29-1 to TRBJ2-1; D might be TRBD2 (6 bases). V lost 0 bases, J lost 0 bases, and 12 bases lay in between. CDR3 length equals 16 residues. Germline V lookup: CDR1 SQVTM, CDR2 ANQGSEA. The DNA of the CDR3 is TGCAGCGTTGAAGATTCCACGGGGGACTCCTACAATGAGCAGTTCTTC. The encoded protein is CSVEDSTGDSYNEQFF.

The CDR3 DNA reads as TGTGCCAGCAGCCAAGCCTATGAGCAGCCCCAGCATTTT. Encoded protein: CASSQAYEQPQHF. V is TRBV3-1 (or the pseudogene TRBV3-2) and J is TRBJ1-5; D is unclear. CDR3 length: 13 residues. Germline assignment: CDR1 LGHDT and CDR2 YNNKEL (reference sequence). V was clipped by 1 base and J by 7 bases, with 8 bases between them.

The DNA for the CDR3 is TGTGCCAGTAGTATAGGACAGTCTTATAGCAATCAGCCCCAGCATTTT. Translation gives CASSIGQSYSNQPQHF. The V gene is TRBV19, the J gene TRBJ1-5, with TRBD1 as a possible D gene (5 bases). The CDR3 spans 16 residues. Germline V gene sequence: CDR1 LNHDA, CDR2 SQIVND (reference sequence). The V end was cut by 1 base, the J end by 0 bases, with 10 bases between.

The chain uses TRBV9 and TRBJ2-7, with D possibly TRBD2 on 6 matching bases. This CDR3 spans 14 amino acids. V shed 0 bases and J shed 5 bases, with 12 bases lying between them. Per the germline V gene, CDR1 is SGDLS and CDR2 is YYNGEE. The CDR3 protein is CASSVDGSDNEQYF. In nucleotides, the CDR3 is TGTGCCAGCAGCGTAGACGGGAGCGACAACGAGCAGTACTTC.

The chain couples TRBV2 to TRBJ2-1; TRBD1 matches 7 bases. V lost 8 bases to trimming and J lost 1 base; unmatched junction nucleotides: 8. CDR1 and CDR2 (germline): SNHLY, FYNNEI. The length of the CDR3 is 15 residues. The CDR3 spells CASAKDRPSYNEQFF. The CDR3 DNA reads as TGTGCCAGCGCAAAGGACAGGCCGTCCTACAATGAGCAGTTCTTC.